A selection of T cell receptor beta chains follows, all from one sample in a study of shared clonotypes between healthy human individuals. The assay was immunoSEQ multiplex PCR, and TCRdb's table has in-frame clones only and misses some. The sample yields about 1.1 million clones, approximately 75% seen once. The specimen sequenced was memory CD4+ T cells from PBMCs. The origin of the receptors is a man aged 18 to 29 in good health. Some clones in this sample may be carry-over from other donors' samples. The conserved cysteine and the conserved F or W are not part of the CDR3 here.

V gene,J gene,CDR3 protein
TRBV12-5,TRBJ1-5,ASGSLPRQH
TRBV9,TRBJ1-1,ASSAGQGVLDGTEAF
TRBV2,TRBJ1-2,ASSDEGQGIYGYT
TRBV19,TRBJ2-5,ASRDRLRQETQY
TRBV28,TRBJ1-1,ASRVTGDTEAF
TRBV5-4,TRBJ1-1,ASSNKQGGNTEAF
TRBV28,TRBJ1-2,ASSSTGAPNYGYT
TRBV5-1,TRBJ2-5,ASSKGTGNIPETQY
TRBV25-1,TRBJ2-3,ASSETPGQGTSTDTQY
TRBV18,TRBJ1-2,ASSPRSQGDGYT
TRBV29-1,TRBJ2-7,SVGQGPIPYEQY
TRBV6-5,TRBJ2-3,ASSYRGIEHTQY
TRBV28,TRBJ1-4,ASSLPQATGAEKLF
TRBV6-1,TRBJ1-2,ASHRDRNYGYT
TRBV2,TRBJ2-3,ASSERADTQY
TRBV9,TRBJ1-1,ASSARTLGGVNTEAF
TRBV6-4,TRBJ2-7,ASSADGQRRWGAYEQY
TRBV5-1,TRBJ1-1,ASSRGNTEAF
TRBV28,TRBJ2-1,ASRWDRNHEQF
TRBV4-1,TRBJ1-2,ASSQGGRGPRNGYT
TRBV19,TRBJ2-7,ASSNRGGFAEQY
TRBV28,TRBJ2-7,ASSSFGAGHPYEQY
TRBV4-1,TRBJ1-1,ASSQDFLQAPAF
TRBV7-2,TRBJ2-5,ASSVTGGAGETQY
TRBV11-2,TRBJ2-3,ASSPLDSSTDTQY
TRBV5-1,TRBJ1-2,ASSLGRNRGNYGYT
TRBV2,TRBJ1-1,ASSITGGDTEAF
TRBV28,TRBJ2-5,ASSLSGSETQY